This is a list of T cell receptor beta chains from one sample in a study of blood T cell repertoires in COVID-19. TCRdb's table, derived via immunoSEQ multiplex PCR, lists solely in-frame clones and lacks some. This sample has some 100,000 clones, with around 85% found just once. Specimen: peripheral blood. These receptors were taken from a woman between 70 and 85 years old with active or convalescent COVID-19. Each CDR3 is given without its conserved first and last residue. Expanded clones get a size class; other rows say once, few or many, or leave the size out.

clone size | V gene | CDR3 protein
- | TRBV5-1 | ASSPRPDRRETQY
- | TRBV10-3 | AGRGGTGGYT
- | TRBV9 | ASSVIAGGPTGELF
- | TRBV3-1/TRBV3-2 | ASSHSTGYDSPLH
- | TRBV6-5 | ASKKTGFY
- | TRBV4-1 | ASSQDMAGPYGYT
- | TRBV18 | ASSPGTDNPGYT
- | TRBV5-4 | ASSLDARTADYEQY
- | TRBV3-1/TRBV3-2 | ASSWGGGTDTQY
- | TRBV5-1 | ASSLGQAYNSPLH
- | TRBV18 | ASSGQQGYDTQY
- | TRBV5-1 | ASSLGGAGSWEQY
- | TRBV9 | ASSVGLVETQY
- | TRBV7-2 | ASSLHSGAGGGETQY
- | TRBV11-2 | ASSYALTFMGNTIY
- | TRBV6-5 | ASKTGQGENQPQH
few | TRBV4-3 | ASSQVGGFSYNSPLH
- | TRBV5-4 | ASSSSARDGQETQY
- | TRBV27 | ASSFRWDSGGGNEQF
- | TRBV5-1 | ASSQITDTQY
- | TRBV7-9 | ASRQWRQGAGTEAF
- | TRBV5-1 | ASSFNSPSSGGELF
- | TRBV21-1 | ASSKRGPGTSGLLAKNIQY
few | TRBV5-1 | ASSRDARGQNYGYT
- | TRBV15 | ATSRDNQGHSYNSPLH
- | TRBV7-2 | ASSQRSGTGSYEQY
- | TRBV5-4 | ASSVYSGANVLT
- | TRBV2 | ASSEMAGVFEQY
- | TRBV7-2 | ASSLGLNSPLH
- | TRBV19 | ASSIAATSETQY
few | TRBV10-3 | ATLGVREQY
once | TRBV18 | ASSLKGDTDTQY
- | TRBV4-1 | ASSQFAGLNQPQH
- | TRBV6-2/TRBV6-3 | ASSRSRGTYEQY
- | TRBV21-1 | ASSKSDIRAYEQY
- | TRBV3-1/TRBV3-2 | ASSQGSGGRDQY
- | TRBV11-3 | ASSLDRGELF
few | TRBV11-2 | ASSNRDRGLEQF
- | TRBV4-2 | ASSQADRGHQDTQY
- | TRBV15 | ATSRGSSGGQETQY
- | TRBV6-5 | ASSYSGQGDTEAF
- | TRBV7-9 | ASSLVAVSGANVLT
- | TRBV5-1 | ASSGKGTGVSDTQY
- | TRBV3-1/TRBV3-2 | ASSQDRGDIQY
- | TRBV3-1/TRBV3-2 | ASSPSRTGPHT
- | TRBV29-1 | SVEGRRRETQY
- | TRBV7-2 | ASSLKFEDRANTIY
- | TRBV10-3 | AISKDRIGYEQY
- | TRBV12-3/TRBV12-4 | ASSPTNYEQY
- | TRBV12-2 | ASRLVVRGPGNTEAF
- | TRBV12-3/TRBV12-4 | ASSLRETQY
- | TRBV12-3/TRBV12-4 | ASSLDRDETQY
- | TRBV14 | ASSQVYSYEQY
once | TRBV5-4 | ASSSWDRGPYGYT
- | TRBV29-1 | SVMSGGTNEKLF
- | TRBV25-1 | ASSESGRLNTEAF
- | TRBV4-3 | ASSQDLRTGGSTNEKLF
few | TRBV28 | ASIKGQRGHNEQF
- | TRBV28 | ASSSRQGGNYGYT
- | TRBV27 | ASSFGTSYEQY